Listed here is a single T cell receptor beta chain. Its antigen is currently unknown. TCRdb's copy holds only in-frame clones and misses some; the assay was immunoSEQ multiplex PCR. The data show about 360,000 clones, with 80% to 90% seen just once and around 0.8% held by the top ten. This specimen comes from a study of cytomegalovirus exposure and HLA in healthy donors. Study outcomes and limitations: In vitro, a few CMV-associated chains proved specific for CMV antigens. Accounts indicate the classifier identified cytomegalovirus status with strong specificity and sensitivity.

CDR1 and CDR2 (germline): MNHEY, SMNVEV (reference sequence). The CDR3 is 15 amino acids. V gave up 4 bases and J gave up 9 bases, with 19 bases separating them. The V gene is TRBV27, the J gene TRBJ2-1, with D maybe TRBD1 (5 bases). The specimen sequenced was PBMCs. This sequence originates from a woman aged 18-35 years in good health and CMV-seronegative. For the CDR3, the DNA is TGTGCCAGCAGTTCACCCTCCCTTCTCCAGGGTGAGCAGTTCTTC. This encodes CASSSPSLLQGEQFF.